The 20 T cell receptor beta chains below were found in one sample sequenced in a study of cytomegalovirus exposure and HLA in healthy donors. PCR involved 60 Vbeta and 13 Jbeta primers. TCRdb's copy holds only in-frame clones and misses some; the assay was immunoSEQ multiplex PCR. The data hold about 100,000 clones, with under 80% observed a single time. The sequenced sample consisted of PBMCs. These receptors were obtained from a man aged 35 to 55 in good health and CMV-seropositive.

The chain has TRBV11-2 and TRBJ2-2; tentative D call: TRBD2 (5 bases). The V and J ends lost 7 bases and 5 bases respectively, with 14 bases between them. Germline V gene lookup returns CDR1 SGHAT and CDR2 FQNNGV. The CDR3 extends over 14 amino acids. The DNA of the CDR3 is TGTGCCAGCAACCTAAACACGGGGACCGGGGAGCTGTTTTTT. It is translated as CASNLNTGTGELFF.

The chain is built from TRBV11-2 and TRBJ2-2, with 10 bases matching TRBD2. Germline-derived CDR1 and CDR2 are SGHAT and FQNNGV. V lost 3 bases, J lost 10 bases, and 11 bases stayed unmatched. The CDR3 runs 16 residues. CDR3 sequence reads: CASSFAGGLAGVELFF. In nucleotides, the CDR3 is TGTGCCAGCAGCTTCGCTGGGGGGCTAGCGGGAGTGGAGCTGTTTTTT.

This clone was detected only a few times. The V gene is TRBV4-2, the J gene TRBJ2-3; TRBD2 matches at 11 bases. V dropped 3 bases and J dropped 2; count of bases not matched to a gene: 13. The germline V gene has CDR1 LGHNA and CDR2 YNFKEQ. The length of the CDR3 is 19 residues. CDR3 loop: CASSQRTSGGTFFTDTQYF. In DNA form, the CDR3 reads TGTGCCAGCAGCCAGCGTACTAGCGGGGGAACTTTTTTCACAGATACGCAGTATTTT.

The rearrangement uses TRBV28 and TRBJ2-2, with 8 bases that match TRBD1. V lost 5 bases to trimming and J lost 5 bases; unmatched junction nucleotides: 7. This CDR3 has 15 amino acids. Germline V gene data show CDR1 as MDHEN and CDR2 as SYDVKM. The CDR3 sequence: CASSLWTGRTGELFF. The DNA for the CDR3 is TGTGCCAGCAGTCTCTGGACAGGGAGGACCGGGGAGCTGTTTTTT.

This clone was seen just once. The V and J genes are TRBV14 and TRBJ2-3; D might be TRBD1 (6 bases). The CDR3 totals 13 residues. Deletions cut 5 bases from V and 3 bases from J, with 9 bases between. Germline values: CDR1 SGHDN, CDR2 FVKESK. The CDR3 here is CASSNRDTDTQYF. Here the CDR3 DNA reads TGTGCCAGCAGCAACAGGGATACAGATACGCAGTATTTT.

This rearrangement joins TRBV27 to TRBJ1-4; 10 bases match TRBD1. In germline, CDR1 is MNHEY, CDR2 SMNVEV (reference sequence). The CDR3 runs to 15 residues. Trimming removed 8 bases from V and 7 bases from J; junction bases left unmatched: 10. In DNA, the CDR3 is TGTGCCAGCGCCGGGACAGGGGAGGTGGGTGAAAAACTGTTTTTT. Its translation: CASAGTGEVGEKLFF.

This clone has more than one count but fewer than ten. The chain couples TRBV27 to TRBJ2-7; a weak D match, TRBD2 (5 bases). This CDR3 is built from 14 residues. Germline CDR1 reads MNHEY; CDR2 reads SMNVEV (reference sequence). Trimming took 3 bases from V and 3 from J, leaving 12 bases between them. The CDR3 loop is CASSFGVLSYEQYF. As DNA, the CDR3 is TGTGCCAGCAGTTTCGGGGTCCTCAGCTACGAGCAGTACTTC.

The chain employs TRBV27 and TRBJ2-3, with TRBD2 matching 14 bases. CDR1 is MNHEY, CDR2 SMNVEV, per germline (reference sequence). V gave up 5 bases and J gave up 0 bases; unmatched junction bases: 7. The CDR3 sequence is 18 residues long. The CDR3 nucleotides read TGTGCCAGCAGTCCCTGGACTAGCGGGGGGCTAAGCACAGATACGCAGTATTTT. Encoded protein: CASSPWTSGGLSTDTQYF.

The chain uses TRBV27 and TRBJ2-7, with 10 bases matching TRBD1. Germline V gene lookup returns CDR1 MNHEY and CDR2 SMNVEV (reference sequence). Unmatched junction bases numbered 5, after V lost 7 bases and J lost 2 bases. The CDR3 runs 14 residues. CDR3 amino acids: CASKTGTGAYEQYF. Written as DNA, the CDR3 is TGTGCCAGCAAAACCGGGACAGGGGCCTACGAGCAGTACTTC.

The genes are TRBV7-8 and TRBJ2-1, with 15 bases aligning to TRBD2. The V and J ends lost 5 bases and 7 bases, in that order; junction bases with no gene match: 9. CDR1 SGHVS and CDR2 FQNEAQ come from the germline V gene. This CDR3 contains 17 residues. The CDR3 protein is CASSQGLAGGVKNEQFF. For the CDR3, the DNA is TGTGCCAGCAGCCAGGGACTAGCGGGAGGCGTGAAAAATGAGCAGTTCTTC.

The V and J genes are TRBV5-6 and TRBJ2-7, with TRBD2 identical over 9 bases. Looked up from germline, CDR1 is SGHDT and CDR2 is YYEEEE. CDR3 size: 15 residues. V lost 2 bases to trimming and J lost 5 bases; unmatched junction nucleotides: 8. The CDR3 reads CASSFPWREGNEQYF. CDR3 nucleotides: TGTGCCAGCAGCTTTCCGTGGCGGGAGGGCAACGAGCAGTACTTC.

V gene TRBV6-5 combines with J gene TRBJ2-7; 10 nucleotides agree with TRBD1. The germline gives CDR1 MNHEY, CDR2 SVGAGI. The length of the CDR3 is 15 residues. After removal of 4 bases from V and 2 bases from J, the junction contained 5 bases not matched to a gene. DNA for the CDR3: TGTGCCAGCAGTTCACCGGGACAGGGGACCTACGAGCAGTACTTC. Translated, it gives CASSSPGQGTYEQYF.

This chain connects TRBV5-4 to TRBJ2-7; tentatively, D is TRBD1 (6 bases). There are 14 residues in the CDR3. V was shortened by 4 bases and J by 1 base, with 12 bases between the two germline ends. Per the germline V gene, CDR1 is SGHNT and CDR2 is YYREEE (reference sequence). In DNA, the CDR3 is TGTGCCAGCAGCCTGACCGGGACATCCTACGAGCAGTACTTC. It translates to CASSLTGTSYEQYF. The complete variable domain, with remaining parts taken from reference TRBV5-4 and TRBJ2-7, reads ETGVTQSPTHLIKTRGQQVTLRCSSQSGHNTVSWYQQALGQGPQFIFQYYREEENGRGNFPPRFSGLQFPNYSSELNVNALELDDSALYLCASSLTGTSYEQYFGPGTRLTVT.

The chain links TRBV9 to TRBJ1-3; maybe TRBD1 (5 bases). The V end was cut by 3 bases, the J end by 1 base, with 14 bases between. This CDR3 region has 16 residues. Germline lookup yields CDR1 SGDLS and CDR2 YYNGEE. Here the CDR3 reads CASSAVPGTSGNTIYF. The CDR3 nucleotides read TGTGCCAGCAGCGCGGTCCCAGGGACTTCTGGAAACACCATATATTTT.

This chain joins TRBV9 and TRBJ2-1, with 8 bases aligning to TRBD2. Germline trimming cut 0 bases from V and 1 base from J; bases unmatched to any gene: 9. The CDR3 consists of 18 residues. Germline V gene data show CDR1 as SGDLS and CDR2 as YYNGEE. CDR3: CASSVGGTSLGSYNEQFF. CDR3 sequence (DNA): TGTGCCAGCAGCGTAGGAGGGACTAGTCTCGGGTCCTACAATGAGCAGTTCTTC. The full variable domain, rest sourced from reference TRBV9 and TRBJ2-1, is DSGVTQTPKHLITATGQRVTLRCSPRSGDLSVYWYQQSLDQGLQFLIQYYNGEERAKGNILERFSAQQFPDLHSELNLSSLELGDSALYFCASSVGGTSLGSYNEQFFGPGTRLTVL.

This sequence joins TRBV9 and TRBJ2-7; 12 bases match TRBD2. V gave up 0 bases and J gave up 2 bases; unmatched junction bases: 6. CDR1 and CDR2 (germline): SGDLS, YYNGEE. CDR3 length: 17 residues. The CDR3 protein is CASSVAPTSGGAYEQYF. The DNA for the CDR3 is TGTGCCAGCAGCGTAGCGCCGACTAGCGGGGGAGCCTACGAGCAGTACTTC.

The CDR3 DNA reads TGTGCCAGCAGTCAGGCTGGCGGGGAGCTGTTTTTT. This sequence encodes CASSQAGGELFF. J is TRBJ2-2 and V is TRBV6-5; D is uncertain. Trimming stripped 5 bases from V and 7 bases from J, with 8 bases between. The CDR3 covers 12 residues. Germline V gene lookup returns CDR1 MNHEY and CDR2 SVGAGI.

The chain has TRBV19 and TRBJ1-3; D is undetermined. V dropped 7 bases and J dropped 0 bases, with 10 bases sitting between them. The germline V gene has CDR1 LNHDA and CDR2 SQIVND (reference sequence). The CDR3 runs 14 residues. CDR3 DNA sequence: TGTGCCAGTACTAAGCCTCACTCTGGAAACACCATATATTTT. Protein: CASTKPHSGNTIYF.

The V gene is TRBV5-1, the J gene TRBJ2-5, with 11 bases aligning to TRBD1. Trimming removed 3 bases from V and 3 bases from J; junction bases left unmatched: 4. The CDR3 has 15 amino acids. The germline V gene has CDR1 SGHRS and CDR2 YFSETQ. The CDR3 DNA sequence: TGCGCCAGCAGCTGGGACAGGGGGTCAGAAGAGACCCAGTACTTC. Translation gives CASSWDRGSEETQYF.

The chain has TRBV5-1 and TRBJ2-7, with 12 bases aligning to TRBD2. The ends lost 3 bases at V and 2 bases at J; junction bases unmatched: 9. The CDR3 consists of 17 residues. Germline V gene lookup returns CDR1 SGHRS and CDR2 YFSETQ. This CDR3 is CASSWTSGVGPTYEQYF. The CDR3 DNA reads TGCGCCAGCAGCTGGACTAGCGGGGTTGGGCCCACCTACGAGCAGTACTTC.